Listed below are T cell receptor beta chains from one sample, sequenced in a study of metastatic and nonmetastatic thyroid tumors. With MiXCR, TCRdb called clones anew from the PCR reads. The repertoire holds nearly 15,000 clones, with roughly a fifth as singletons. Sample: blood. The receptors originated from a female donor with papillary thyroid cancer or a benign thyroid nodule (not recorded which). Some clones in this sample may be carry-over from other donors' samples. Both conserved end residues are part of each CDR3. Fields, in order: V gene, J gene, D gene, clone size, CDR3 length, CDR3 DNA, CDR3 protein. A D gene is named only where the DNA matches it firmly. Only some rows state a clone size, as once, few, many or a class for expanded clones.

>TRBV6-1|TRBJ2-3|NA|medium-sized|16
TGTGCCAGCAGTGATTTTTCAGGACCGAGCACAGATACGCAGTATTTT
CASSDFSGPSTDTQYF
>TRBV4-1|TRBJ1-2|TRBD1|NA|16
TGCGCCAGCACCCCAAGGGTCGCACAGGGGAACTATGGCTACACCTTC
CASTPRVAQGNYGYTF
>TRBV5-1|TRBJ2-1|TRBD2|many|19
TGCGCCAGCAGCTCCGGGACTAGCGGGAGGGCCCCCTTTTACAATGAGCAGTTCTTC
CASSSGTSGRAPFYNEQFF
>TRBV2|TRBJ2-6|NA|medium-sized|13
TGTGCCAGCAGTGAAGGTAGGGCCAACGTCCTGACTTTC
CASSEGRANVLTF
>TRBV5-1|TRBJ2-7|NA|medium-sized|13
TGCGCCAGCAGCGAGGACACGGCCTACGAGCAGTACTTC
CASSEDTAYEQYF
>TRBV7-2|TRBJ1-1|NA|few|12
TGTGCCAGCAGCTTAATGAACACTGAAGCTTTCTTT
CASSLMNTEAFF
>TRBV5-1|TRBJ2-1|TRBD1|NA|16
TGCGCCAGCAGTCCTACAATCGGGACAGGGGGCCATGAGCAGTTCTTC
CASSPTIGTGGHEQFF
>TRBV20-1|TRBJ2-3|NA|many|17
TGCAGTGCTAGAGGCTTGGGACTTCCCAGAAGCACAGATACGCAGTATTTT
CSARGLGLPRSTDTQYF
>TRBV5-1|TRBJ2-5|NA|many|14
TGCGCCAGCAGCTTGGCGGCAGGCCAAGAGACCCAGTACTTC
CASSLAAGQETQYF
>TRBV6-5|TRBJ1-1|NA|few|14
TGTGCCAGCAGTTCCAGGGTTGGGAGCACTGAAGCTTTCTTT
CASSSRVGSTEAFF
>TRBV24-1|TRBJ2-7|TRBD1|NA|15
TGTGCCACCAGTGATCCGGGACAGGGCTCTAACGAGCAGTACTTC
CATSDPGQGSNEQYF
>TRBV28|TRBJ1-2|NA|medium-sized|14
TGTGCCAGCAGTTTACGGGGAGAGACCTATGGCTACACCTTC
CASSLRGETYGYTF
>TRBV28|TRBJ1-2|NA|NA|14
TGTGCCAGCAGTTTACGGGGAGAGACCTATTTCTACACCTTC
CASSLRGETYFYTF
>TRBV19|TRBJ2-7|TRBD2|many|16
TGTGCCAGTAGTATCGGACTAGCGGGAGAACCCTACGAGCAGTACTTC
CASSIGLAGEPYEQYF
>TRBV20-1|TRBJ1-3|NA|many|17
TGCAGTGCTAGAGACTCCGAGGGCGTGACGTCTGGAAACACCATATATTTT
CSARDSEGVTSGNTIYF
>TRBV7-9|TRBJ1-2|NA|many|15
TGTGCCAGCAGCTTAGCGGCGGTGCCTAACTATGGCTACACCTTC
CASSLAAVPNYGYTF
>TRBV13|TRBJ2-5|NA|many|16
TGTGCCAGCAGCTTAGGCTCGTGGAGGGCCCAAGAGACCCAGTACTTC
CASSLGSWRAQETQYF
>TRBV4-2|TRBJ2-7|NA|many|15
TGTGCCAGCAGCCAAGAACACAGGGGACTCTACGAGCAGTACTTC
CASSQEHRGLYEQYF
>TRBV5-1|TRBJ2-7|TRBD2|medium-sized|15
TGCGCCAGCAGCTTAAGCGGGAGTATAAGGGACGAGCAGTACTTC
CASSLSGSIRDEQYF
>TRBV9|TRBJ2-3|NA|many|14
TGTGCCAGCAGCGGGACCCCACGGCAAGATACGCAGTATTTT
CASSGTPRQDTQYF
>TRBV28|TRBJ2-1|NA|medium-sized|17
TGTGCCAGCAGTTCATCTAGACTAGGAAGGGTTTACAATGAGCAGTTCTTC
CASSSSRLGRVYNEQFF
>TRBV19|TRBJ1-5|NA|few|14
TGTGCCAGTAGTATCGGGGGCTGTGATCATCCCCAGCATTTT
CASSIGGCDHPQHF
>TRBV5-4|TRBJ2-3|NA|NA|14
TGCACCAGCAGCTCCCCAACAGGGAGAGATACGCAGTATTTT
CTSSSPTGRDTQYF
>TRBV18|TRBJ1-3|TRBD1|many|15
TGTGCCAGCTCACCTGGGACAGGGAAAGGAAACACCATATATTTT
CASSPGTGKGNTIYF
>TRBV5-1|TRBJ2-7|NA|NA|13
TGCGCCAGCAGCTTGTTAGGGGACTACGAGCAGTACTTC
CASSLLGDYEQYF
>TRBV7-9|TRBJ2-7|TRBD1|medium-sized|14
TGTGCCAGCAGCTTATTGGGACAGACTTACGAGCAGTACTTC
CASSLLGQTYEQYF
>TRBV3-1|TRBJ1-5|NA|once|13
TGTGCCAGCAGAGATTCGGCGAATCAGCCCCAACATTTT
CASRDSANQPQHF
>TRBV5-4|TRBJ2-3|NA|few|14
TGCGCCAGCAGCTCCCCAACAGGGAGAGATACGCAGTATTTT
CASSSPTGRDTQYF
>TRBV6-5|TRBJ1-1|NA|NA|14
TGTGCCAGCAGCTTAACGTGGGTGAACACTGAAGCTTTCTTT
CASSLTWVNTEAFF
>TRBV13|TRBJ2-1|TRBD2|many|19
TGTGCCAGCAGCAGTCAGGTGGGGGGGCTCCTAGCGGGAGACAATGAGCAGTTCTTC
CASSSQVGGLLAGDNEQFF
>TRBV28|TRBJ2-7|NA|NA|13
TGTGCCAGCAGTCTCGGACAGTCCTACGAGCAGTACTTC
CASSLGQSYEQYF
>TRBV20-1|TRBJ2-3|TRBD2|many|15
TGCAGTGCTAGTAGGACTAGCGGAGGAACAGATACGCAGTATTTT
CSASRTSGGTDTQYF
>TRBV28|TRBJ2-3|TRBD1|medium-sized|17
TGTGCCAGCAGTTTACCCCAGGGGGCATCTAGCACAGATACGCAGTATTTT
CASSLPQGASSTDTQYF
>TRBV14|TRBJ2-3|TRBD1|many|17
TGTGCCAGCAGCCTATGGGGCAGGGGGAAGGTCACAGATACGCAGTATTTT
CASSLWGRGKVTDTQYF
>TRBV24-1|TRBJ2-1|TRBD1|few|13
TGTGCCACCCGGGACAGGGGCTTCGATGAGCAGTTCTTC
CATRDRGFDEQFF
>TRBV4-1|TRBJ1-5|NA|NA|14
TGCGCCAGCAGCCTCCGGTCTGGCAATCAGCCCCAGCATTTT
CASSLRSGNQPQHF
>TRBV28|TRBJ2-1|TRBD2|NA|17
TGTGCCAGCAGTTTTCTCGTATCGCTAGCGGGATGCAATGAGCAGTTCTTC
CASSFLVSLAGCNEQFF
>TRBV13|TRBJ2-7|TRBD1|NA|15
TGTGCCAGCAGCCCGTCACAGGGGGTAGGCTACGAGCAGTACTTC
CASSPSQGVGYEQYF
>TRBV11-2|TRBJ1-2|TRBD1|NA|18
TGTGCCAGCAGCGGCCGACGCGCGGACAGGGGGTCGGTGGGAGGCTACACCTTC
CASSGRRADRGSVGGYTF
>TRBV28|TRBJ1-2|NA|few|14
TGTGCCAGCAGTATACTACCGGGAACCAAAGGCTACACCTTC
CASSILPGTKGYTF
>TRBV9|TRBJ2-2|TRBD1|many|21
TGTGCCAGCAGCGTAGCTACAGGGTCCGGGACAGGGGCCCCGAACACCGGGGAGCTGTTTTTT
CASSVATGSGTGAPNTGELFF
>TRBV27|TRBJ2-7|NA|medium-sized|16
TGTGCCAGCAGTTTCTGGGTTGGCCCGACCAGCGACGAGCAGTACTTC
CASSFWVGPTSDEQYF
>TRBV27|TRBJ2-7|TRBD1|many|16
TGTGCCAACAGTTTACAATTGACAGGGGCGATATACGAGCAGTACTTC
CANSLQLTGAIYEQYF
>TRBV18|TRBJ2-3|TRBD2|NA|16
TGTGCCAGCTCACCAGTCGGGGGGGCCGCATCACATACGCAGTATTTT
CASSPVGGAASHTQYF
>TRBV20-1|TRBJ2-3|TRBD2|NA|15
TGCAGTGCTGACAGACTAGCGGGGGGCACAGATACGCAGTATTTT
CSADRLAGGTDTQYF
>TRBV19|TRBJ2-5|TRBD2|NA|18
TGTGCAAGTAGTCCCCCGCCATTAGCGGGAGGGCCCCAAGAGACCCAGTACTTC
CASSPPPLAGGPQETQYF
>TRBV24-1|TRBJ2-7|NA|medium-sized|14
TGTGCCACCAGTAAGTCTTATGAAGATGACGAGCAGTACTTC
CATSKSYEDDEQYF
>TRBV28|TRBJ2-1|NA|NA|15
TGTGCCAGCAGTTTATTCCTAGCGTGGAACAATGATCAGTTCTTC
CASSLFLAWNNDQFF
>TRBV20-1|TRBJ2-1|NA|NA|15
TGCAGTGCTAGAGACAACTATGGCTCCTACAATGAGCAGTTCTTC
CSARDNYGSYNEQFF
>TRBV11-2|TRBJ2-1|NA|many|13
TGTGCCAGCAGCTTAGAGGTGAACACAGAGCAGTTCTTC
CASSLEVNTEQFF
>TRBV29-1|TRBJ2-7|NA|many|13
TGCAGCGTTGTCCTAGATATGTCTTACGAGCAGTACTTC
CSVVLDMSYEQYF
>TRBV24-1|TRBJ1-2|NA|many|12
TGTGCCACCAGTACTACAGACTATGGCTACACCTTC
CATSTTDYGYTF